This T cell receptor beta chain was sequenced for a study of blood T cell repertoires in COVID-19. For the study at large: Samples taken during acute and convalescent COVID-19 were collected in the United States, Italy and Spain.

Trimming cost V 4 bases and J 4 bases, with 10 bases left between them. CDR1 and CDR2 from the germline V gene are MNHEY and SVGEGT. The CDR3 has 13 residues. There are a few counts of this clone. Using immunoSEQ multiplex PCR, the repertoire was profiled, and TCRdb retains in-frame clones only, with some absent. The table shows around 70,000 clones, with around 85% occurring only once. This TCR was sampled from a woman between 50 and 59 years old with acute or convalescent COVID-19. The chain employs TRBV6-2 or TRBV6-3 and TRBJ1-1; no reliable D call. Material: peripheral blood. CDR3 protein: CASSLVQSTEAFF. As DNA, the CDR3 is TGTGCCAGCAGTTTGGTACAGAGCACTGAAGCTTTCTTT.